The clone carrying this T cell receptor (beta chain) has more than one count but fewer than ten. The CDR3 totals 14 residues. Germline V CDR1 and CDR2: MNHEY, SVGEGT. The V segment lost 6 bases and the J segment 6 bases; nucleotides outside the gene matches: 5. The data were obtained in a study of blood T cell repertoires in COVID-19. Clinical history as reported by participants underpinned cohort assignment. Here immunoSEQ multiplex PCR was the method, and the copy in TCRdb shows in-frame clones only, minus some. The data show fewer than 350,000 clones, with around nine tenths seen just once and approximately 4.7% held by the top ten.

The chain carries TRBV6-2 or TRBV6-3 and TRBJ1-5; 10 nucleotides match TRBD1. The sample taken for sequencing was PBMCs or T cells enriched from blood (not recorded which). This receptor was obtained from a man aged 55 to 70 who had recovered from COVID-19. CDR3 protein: CASSWDRGAQPQHF. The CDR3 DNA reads TGTGCCAGCAGCTGGGACAGGGGAGCTCAGCCCCAGCATTTT.